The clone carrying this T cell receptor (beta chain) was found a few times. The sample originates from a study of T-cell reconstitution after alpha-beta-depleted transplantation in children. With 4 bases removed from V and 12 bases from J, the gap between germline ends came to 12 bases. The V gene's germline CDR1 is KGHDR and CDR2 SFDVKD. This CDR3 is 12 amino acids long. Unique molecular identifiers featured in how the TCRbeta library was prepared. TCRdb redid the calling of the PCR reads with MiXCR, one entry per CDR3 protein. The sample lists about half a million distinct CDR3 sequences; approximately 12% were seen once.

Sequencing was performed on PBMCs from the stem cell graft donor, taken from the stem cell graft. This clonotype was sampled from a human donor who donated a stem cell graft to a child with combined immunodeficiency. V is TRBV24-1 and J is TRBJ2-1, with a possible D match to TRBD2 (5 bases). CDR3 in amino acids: CATSEPSGGQFF. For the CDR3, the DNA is TGTGCCACCAGTGAGCCGAGCGGAGGGCAGTTCTTC.